Below are 25 T cell receptor beta chains sequenced from a single sample in a study of PD-1 blockade in classical Hodgkin lymphoma. All patients relapsed after autologous stem cell transplantation, and brentuximab vedotin exposure varied. TCRdb's table, derived via immunoSEQ multiplex PCR, lists solely in-frame clones and lacks some. The table has 40,000 or so clones, about 77% seen once. The sample consisted of peripheral blood mononuclear cells (PBMCs), taken at baseline. The source of these receptors is a human donor with classical Hodgkin lymphoma.

The rearrangement uses TRBV6-5 and TRBJ2-7; D is perhaps TRBD1 (6 bases). This CDR3 is built from 15 residues. V dropped 6 bases and J dropped 3 bases, with 18 bases sitting between them. Germline loops: CDR1 MNHEY, CDR2 SVGAGI. The CDR3 DNA is TGTGCCAGCAGCTCCGGGACAACTCCCCTCTACGAGCAGTACTTC. It specifies CASSSGTTPLYEQYF.

The V gene is TRBV7-9, the J gene TRBJ1-2; weak D call: TRBD1 (5 bases). This CDR3 is built from 11 residues. Germline CDR1 reads SEHNR; CDR2 reads FQNEAQ (reference sequence). Trimming cost V 6 bases and J 11 bases, with 13 bases left between them. The CDR3: CASRLMDTYTF. CDR3 nucleotides: TGTGCCAGCAGACTAATGGACACTTACACCTTC.

J is TRBJ2-1 and V is TRBV27; no definite D call. The CDR3 runs 17 residues. From germline, CDR1 is MNHEY and CDR2 SMNVEV (reference sequence). Between the trimmed V and J ends, which lost 0 bases and 0 bases, there was a span of 12 bases. In DNA, the CDR3 is TGTGCCAGCAGTTTATCCCACGTCCTAAGCTCCTACAATGAGCAGTTCTTC. Protein product: CASSLSHVLSSYNEQFF.

This chain joins TRBV7-2 and TRBJ2-5; no clear D gene. The CDR3 has 17 residues. Trimming stripped 1 base from V and 0 bases from J, with 15 bases between. Germline V gene lookup returns CDR1 SGHTA and CDR2 FQGNSA. The CDR3: CASSLVPTVKYQETQYF. CDR3 coding DNA: TGTGCCAGCAGCTTAGTCCCCACAGTAAAGTACCAAGAGACCCAGTACTTC.

V and J are TRBV5-1 and TRBJ1-2; perhaps TRBD1 as D (5 bases). This CDR3 contains 14 residues. Trimming pared 0 bases from V and 4 bases from J, leaving 10 bases between. The germline V gene encodes CDR1 SGHRS and CDR2 YFSETQ. The CDR3 bases are TGCGCCAGCAGCTTGGATCCGGGGACCTATGGCTACACCTTC. Its protein is CASSLDPGTYGYTF. The complete variable domain, with remaining parts taken from reference TRBV5-1 and TRBJ1-2, reads KAGVTQTPRYLIKTRGQQVTLSCSPISGHRSVSWYQQTPGQGLQFLFEYFSETQRNKGNFPGRFSGRQFSNSRSEMNVSTLELGDSALYLCASSLDPGTYGYTFGSGTRLTVV.

This clone was seen more than once but under ten times. The gene calls are TRBV2 and TRBJ2-5; D not certain. CDR3 length: 12 residues. V was shortened by 3 bases and J by 5 bases, with 7 bases between the two germline ends. Germline values: CDR1 SNHLY, CDR2 FYNNEI. Here the CDR3 reads CASSDRSETQYF. CDR3 DNA sequence: TGTGCCAGCAGTGACAGGAGCGAGACCCAGTACTTC. The whole variable domain, filled in from reference TRBV2 and TRBJ2-5, reads EPEVTQTPSHQVTQMGQEVILRCVPISNHLYFYWYRQILGQKVEFLVSFYNNEISEKSEIFDDQFSVERPDGSNFTLKIRSTKLEDSAMYFCASSDRSETQYFGPGTRLLVL.

The rearrangement uses TRBV4-1 and TRBJ2-7; 11 bases match TRBD2. This CDR3 is 18 amino acids long. J lost 4 bases, V lost 1 base, and 12 bases had no gene match. The germline V gene encodes CDR1 MGHRA and CDR2 YSYEKL. The CDR3 protein is CASSQVPITTSGEYEQYF. DNA of the CDR3: TGCGCCAGCAGCCAAGTCCCCATCACGACTAGCGGGGAATACGAGCAGTACTTC.

This sequence joins TRBV28 and TRBJ2-6; D remains ambiguous. The germline gives CDR1 MDHEN, CDR2 SYDVKM. Trimming removed 3 bases at V and 0 bases at J, with 12 bases between. The CDR3 is 17 residues long. The CDR3, as DNA: TGTGCCAGCAGTTTGCGAGGACCAGGCTCTGGGGCCAACGTCCTGACTTTC. Its translation: CASSLRGPGSGANVLTF.

CDR3 residues: CASRIRRGQLNIQYF. CDR3 in DNA: TGTGCCAGCAGGATTCGGAGGGGGCAATTAAACATTCAGTACTTC. The chain employs TRBV6-6 and TRBJ2-4, with D maybe TRBD1 (7 bases). In germline, CDR1 is MNHNY, CDR2 SVGAGI (reference sequence). The V and J ends lost 6 bases and 6 bases respectively, with 18 bases between them. The CDR3 has 15 residues.

This clone was detected a few times. The chain couples TRBV6-1 to TRBJ2-3; the match to TRBD2 covers 9 bases. Germline trimming cut 4 bases from V and 4 bases from J; bases unmatched to any gene: 3. Per germline, CDR1 MNHNS and CDR2 SASEGT. CDR3 length equals 14 residues. CDR3 DNA: TGTGCCAGCAGTGGGGGACTAGCTTCAGATACGCAGTATTTT. This codes for CASSGGLASDTQYF.

The genes are TRBV7-2 and TRBJ2-3, with D possibly TRBD2 on 6 matching bases. The CDR3 spans 15 residues. Trimming removed 5 bases at V and 4 bases at J, with 16 bases between. Germline CDR1 is SGHTA and CDR2 is FQGNSA. The CDR3 spells CASSLGRWGADTQYF. CDR3 nucleotides: TGTGCCAGCAGCCTCGGACGATGGGGGGCAGATACGCAGTATTTT.

This chain joins TRBV29-1 and TRBJ2-3; TRBD1 might be the D (7 bases). V was shortened by 4 bases and J by 6 bases, with 14 bases between the two germline ends. The germline gives CDR1 SQVTM, CDR2 ANQGSEA. The CDR3 consists of 13 residues. The CDR3, as DNA: TGCAGCGTTGTTAAGGCAGGGGGGGATACGCAGTATTTT. Protein product: CSVVKAGGDTQYF.

As DNA, the CDR3 is TGTGCCAGCAGCTTAGAAGGAGGGAAGGACAGGGACGAATTTGGAAAGCACACTGAAGCTTTCTTT. Protein product: CASSLEGGKDRDEFGKHTEAFF. V and J are TRBV7-7 and TRBJ1-1; 8 nucleotides agree with TRBD1. Germline V gene data show CDR1 as SSHAT and CDR2 as FNYEAQ (reference sequence). CDR3 length equals 22 residues. V dropped 1 base and J dropped 3; count of bases not matched to a gene: 25. Full variable domain (outside the CDR3, taken from reference TRBV7-7 and TRBJ1-1): GAGVSQSPRYKVTKRGQDVTLRCDPISSHATLYWYQQALGQGPEFLTYFNYEAQPDKSGLPSDRFSAERPEGSISTLTIQRTEQRDSAMYRCASSLEGGKDRDEFGKHTEAFFGQGTRLTVV.

This CDR3 reads CASSPGRNSYNEQFF. As DNA, the CDR3 is TGTGCCAGTAGTCCAGGACGAAACTCCTACAATGAGCAGTTCTTC. The V call is TRBV19, the J call TRBJ2-1, with D uncertain. The germline V and J ends were trimmed by 5 bases and 0 bases, with 11 bases remaining between them. Per germline, CDR1 LNHDA and CDR2 SQIVND (reference sequence). The CDR3 consists of 15 residues.

The chain is built from TRBV9 and TRBJ2-5; 9 nucleotides agree with TRBD1. V lost 3 bases to trimming and J lost 5 bases; unmatched junction nucleotides: 11. Germline V gene lookup returns CDR1 SGDLS and CDR2 YYNGEE. The CDR3 extends over 16 amino acids. CDR3 DNA sequence: TGTGCCAGCAGCGCCAACAGGGGGCACGTGGACGAGACCCAGTACTTC. Translating it yields CASSANRGHVDETQYF.

The rearrangement links TRBV19 to TRBJ1-1; no clear D. This CDR3 is 14 amino acids long. V was pared by 3 bases and J by 5 bases, with 13 bases between. In germline, CDR1 is LNHDA, CDR2 SQIVND (reference sequence). The CDR3 protein is CASSIVAGLTEAFF. The CDR3 DNA reads TGTGCCAGTAGTATCGTAGCAGGATTAACTGAAGCTTTCTTT.

This rearrangement joins TRBV5-1 to TRBJ2-1; D is perhaps TRBD1 or TRBD2 (5 bases each). The CDR3 totals 14 residues. Trimming took 3 bases from V and 5 from J, leaving 12 bases between them. Germline V gene data show CDR1 as SGHRS and CDR2 as YFSETQ. The DNA for the CDR3 is TGCGCCAGCAGCTCGGGACCCCATAACAATGAGCAGTTCTTC. Translating gives CASSSGPHNNEQFF.

In the case of this clone: This same CDR3 is encoded by further DNA sequences in the sample. J is TRBJ2-1 and V is TRBV7-2; unclear D gene. CDR3 size: 15 residues. CDR1 and CDR2 from the germline V gene are SGHTA and FQGNSA. The V end lost 1 base, the J end lost 0 bases, and 7 bases lay between the germline ends. Here the CDR3 reads CASSLVVSSYNEQFF. The CDR3 nucleotides are TGTGCCAGCAGCTTAGTTGTAAGCTCCTACAATGAGCAGTTCTTC. The full variable domain, with the rest looked up from reference TRBV7-2 and TRBJ2-1, is GAGVSQSPSNKVTEKGKDVELRCDPISGHTALYWYRQSLGQGLEFLIYFQGNSAPDKSGLPSDRFSAERTGGSVSTLTIQRTQQEDSAVYLCASSLVVSSYNEQFFGPGTRLTVL.

V and J are TRBV18 and TRBJ2-7; 8 bases align to TRBD1. V trimming: 6 bases; J trimming: 6 bases; junction bases outside the gene matches: 7. The CDR3 totals 13 residues. Germline assignment: CDR1 KGHSH and CDR2 LQKENI. The DNA for the CDR3 is TGTGCCAGCTCGTCTTGGACAGGGCTCGAGCAGTACTTC. This gives the protein CASSSWTGLEQYF.

V gene TRBV18 combines with J gene TRBJ2-7; 13 nucleotides align to TRBD2. The CDR3 has 17 amino acids. V trimming: 2 bases; J trimming: 4 bases; junction bases outside the gene matches: 8. Germline V gene lookup returns CDR1 KGHSH and CDR2 LQKENI. The CDR3 sequence is CASSPFSRTSGGYEQYF. For the CDR3, the DNA is TGTGCCAGCTCACCATTCTCTAGGACTAGCGGGGGTTACGAGCAGTACTTC.

This clone was seen once. J is TRBJ1-6 and V is TRBV7-6; possibly TRBD1 for D (6 bases). Germline V gives CDR1 SGHVS, CDR2 FNYEAQ. The CDR3 has 16 residues. Trimming took 1 base from V and 7 from J, leaving 14 bases between them. CDR3 amino acids: CASSLVGGPSNSPLHF. In DNA, the CDR3 is TGTGCCAGCAGCTTAGTTGGGGGCCCCTCGAATTCACCCCTCCACTTT.

Regarding this clone: One end of the junction does not line up with germline, which may come from a read error. J is TRBJ2-2 and V is TRBV27, with a possible D match to TRBD2 (6 bases). The CDR3 contains 12 residues. The V gene's germline CDR1 is MNHEY and CDR2 SMNVEV (reference sequence). Here the CDR3 reads CASSPSGRGAVF. Here the CDR3 DNA reads TGTGCCAGCAGTCCCTCGGGGCGGGGAGCTGTTTTT.

A few counts support this clone. V and J are TRBV10-3 and TRBJ1-2; 7 bases fit TRBD1. After removal of 3 bases from V and 7 bases from J, the junction contained 8 bases not matched to a gene. Germline lookup yields CDR1 ENHRY and CDR2 SYGVKD. The CDR3 is 14 amino acids. CDR3 in DNA: TGTGCCATCAGTGATGAGGGGGCGCGGGGTGGCTACACCTTC. Its translation is CAISDEGARGGYTF.

By share of the sample, this clone is medium-sized. The V gene is TRBV15, the J gene TRBJ1-4; D unresolved. Per germline, CDR1 LNHNV and CDR2 YYDKDF (reference sequence). The CDR3 extends over 17 amino acids. V was pared by 3 bases and J by 0 bases, with 14 bases between. The chain's CDR3 is CATSSPGSPATNEKLFF. CDR3 DNA sequence: TGTGCCACCAGCAGTCCCGGGAGCCCAGCAACTAATGAAAAACTGTTTTTT.

This clone was seen only a few times. The gene calls are TRBV6-5 and TRBJ2-5, with TRBD2 identical over 10 bases. V trimming: 6 bases; J trimming: 5 bases; junction bases outside the gene matches: 9. Germline V gene lookup returns CDR1 MNHEY and CDR2 SVGAGI. There are 15 residues in the CDR3. Here the CDR3 reads CASRGLAGDGETQYF. CDR3 DNA sequence: TGTGCCAGCAGAGGGCTAGCGGGGGATGGGGAGACCCAGTACTTC.